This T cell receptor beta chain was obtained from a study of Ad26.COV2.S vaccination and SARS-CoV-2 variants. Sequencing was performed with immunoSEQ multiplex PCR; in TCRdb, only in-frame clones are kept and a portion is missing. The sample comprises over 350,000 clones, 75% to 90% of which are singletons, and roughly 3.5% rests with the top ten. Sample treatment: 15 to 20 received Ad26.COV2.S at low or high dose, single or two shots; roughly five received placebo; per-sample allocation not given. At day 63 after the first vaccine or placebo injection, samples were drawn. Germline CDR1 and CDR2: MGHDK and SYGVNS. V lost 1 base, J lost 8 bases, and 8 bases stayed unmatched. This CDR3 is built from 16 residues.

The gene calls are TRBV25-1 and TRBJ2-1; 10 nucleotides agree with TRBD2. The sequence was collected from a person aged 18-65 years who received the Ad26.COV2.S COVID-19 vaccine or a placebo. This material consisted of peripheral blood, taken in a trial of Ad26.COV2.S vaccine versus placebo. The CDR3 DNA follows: TGTGCCAGCAGTGAATCGTCCCCCAGCGGGGGGGATGAGCAGTTCTTC. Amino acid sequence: CASSESSPSGGDEQFF. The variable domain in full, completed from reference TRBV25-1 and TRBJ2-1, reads EADIYQTPRYLVIGTGKKITLECSQTMGHDKMYWYQQDPGMELHLIHYSYGVNSTEKGDLSSESTVSRIRTEHFPLTLESARPSHTSQYLCASSESSPSGGDEQFFGPGTRLTVL.